Following are 28 T cell receptor beta chains from one sample sequenced in a study of shared clonotypes between healthy human individuals. Some clones are missing from TCRdb's copy, which holds only in-frame ones; the method was immunoSEQ multiplex PCR. The sample has 1,500,000 or so clones, 98% to 99% seen once. Input material: naive CD4+ T cells sorted from blood. Subset here: CD45RA+ positively selected. These receptors were taken from a young man in good health.

This chain connects TRBV5-1 to TRBJ2-1; weak D call: TRBD2 (5 bases). CDR3 length: 19 residues. Germline-derived CDR1 and CDR2 are SGHRS and YFSETQ. Trimming removed 2 bases at V and 8 bases at J, with 29 bases between. CDR3 sequence (DNA): TGCGCCAGCAGCTTTAGGGCTTTGCTATCCGGGCGGGTAAGTGATGAGCAGTTCTTC. As protein: CASSFRALLSGRVSDEQFF.

The V call is TRBV7-9, the J call TRBJ1-5, with 8 bases fitting TRBD1. Germline V gene sequence: CDR1 SEHNR, CDR2 FQNEAQ (reference sequence). J gave up 3 bases and V 3 bases, and 7 bases lay outside the gene matches. This CDR3 is 16 amino acids long. The CDR3 DNA reads as TGTGCCAGCAGCTTCGAGACAGGGGAGGACAATCAGCCCCAGCATTTT. Its protein product is CASSFETGEDNQPQHF.

The table lists this clone with a count of one. The chain couples TRBV12-5 to TRBJ2-1; 7 bases line up with TRBD2. The germline gives CDR1 LGHNT, CDR2 FRNRAP. CDR3 size: 16 residues. V gave up 6 bases and J gave up 7 bases; unmatched junction bases: 15. CDR3 sequence reads: CASGPRGAGALNEQFF. The CDR3 DNA reads TGTGCTAGTGGACCGAGAGGGGCGGGAGCTTTGAATGAGCAGTTCTTC.

This sequence joins TRBV9 and TRBJ2-1; the match to TRBD2 covers 9 bases. V was clipped by 4 bases and J by 7 bases; unmatched bases: 12. This CDR3 is 16 amino acids long. Germline CDR1 SGDLS, CDR2 YYNGEE. For the CDR3, the DNA is TGTGCCAGCAGCCCCCAGATAGCGGGAGTCCGAAATGAGCAGTTCTTC. Encoded protein: CASSPQIAGVRNEQFF. Supplemented by reference TRBV9 and TRBJ2-1, the full variable domain reads DSGVTQTPKHLITATGQRVTLRCSPRSGDLSVYWYQQSLDQGLQFLIQYYNGEERAKGNILERFSAQQFPDLHSELNLSSLELGDSALYFCASSPQIAGVRNEQFFGPGTRLTVL.

This clone was counted a single time. The chain is built from TRBV5-6 and TRBJ2-7, with unresolved D. From germline, CDR1 is SGHDT and CDR2 YYEEEE. The length of the CDR3 is 15 residues. Trimming removed 0 bases from V and 0 bases from J, with 10 bases in between. CDR3 DNA sequence: TGTGCCAGCAGCTTGGTCGGGCAGTACTCCTACGAGCAGTACTTC. It yields the protein CASSLVGQYSYEQYF.

The chain links TRBV30 to TRBJ2-2, with D maybe TRBD2 (7 bases). V shed 4 bases and J shed 2 bases, with 14 bases lying between them. The V gene's germline CDR1 is GTSNPN and CDR2 SVGIG (reference sequence). The CDR3 runs 15 residues. The CDR3 nucleotides are TGTGCCTGGATTCCCCGGGGGGCCAACACCGGGGAGCTGTTTTTT. Amino acid sequence: CAWIPRGANTGELFF.

J is TRBJ2-7 and V is TRBV5-1; maybe TRBD1 (6 bases). Germline lookup yields CDR1 SGHRS and CDR2 YFSETQ. CDR3 length: 14 amino acids. Trimming removed 4 bases at V and 0 bases at J, with 11 bases between. CDR3 sequence reads: CASSTSGHSYEQYF. CDR3 DNA: TGCGCCAGCAGCACGTCGGGACACTCCTACGAGCAGTACTTC.

This chain links TRBV18 with TRBJ2-5; 7 bases fit TRBD1. Germline lookup yields CDR1 KGHSH and CDR2 LQKENI. V was pared by 5 bases and J by 1 base, with 4 bases of the junction left unmatched. CDR3 length: 14 residues. CDR3 nucleotide sequence: TGTGCCAGCTCATCGGGACAGCCCCAAGAGACCCAGTACTTC. This sequence encodes CASSSGQPQETQYF.

The genes are TRBV18 and TRBJ1-1; D is unclear. V was clipped by 8 bases and J by 2 bases, with 9 bases between them. The CDR3 is 12 residues long. The germline V gene encodes CDR1 KGHSH and CDR2 LQKENI. The CDR3, as DNA: TGTGCCAGCGCGGACCGAAACACTGAAGCTTTCTTT. It yields the protein CASADRNTEAFF.

This sequence joins TRBV29-1 and TRBJ2-7; D remains ambiguous. V was clipped by 4 bases and J by 5 bases, with 12 bases between them. This CDR3 has 12 residues. Germline-derived CDR1 and CDR2 are SQVTM and ANQGSEA. CDR3 in DNA: TGCAGCGTTGGTACACTATTGAACGAGCAGTACTTC. Its protein is CSVGTLLNEQYF.

Details on this clone: This sample includes further DNA sequences coding for the same CDR3. V and J are TRBV9 and TRBJ2-5; D ambiguous. Germline CDR1 is SGDLS and CDR2 is YYNGEE. This CDR3 has 14 residues. The V gene lost 0 bases and the J gene lost 1 base, with 7 bases spanning the gap. CDR3 nucleotide sequence: TGTGCCAGCAGCGTAGGGGTTAGCCAAGAGACCCAGTACTTC. Protein sequence: CASSVGVSQETQYF.

This rearrangement joins TRBV5-1 to TRBJ2-3, with D possibly called TRBD1 or TRBD2 (5 bases each). Germline V gives CDR1 SGHRS, CDR2 YFSETQ. The CDR3 is 14 amino acids. Between the trimmed V and J ends, which lost 2 bases and 2 bases, there was a span of 9 bases. The CDR3 nucleotides are TGCGCCAGCAGCTTCCGGGACCACACAGATACGCAGTATTTT. As protein: CASSFRDHTDTQYF.

The rearrangement uses TRBV30 and TRBJ2-5; 7 positions agree with TRBD1. The CDR3 has 14 amino acids. Germline values: CDR1 GTSNPN, CDR2 SVGIG (reference sequence). V shed 2 bases and J 5 bases; nucleotides not matched to a gene: 8. The CDR3 DNA reads as TGTGCCTGGAGTCAGGACAGGCGAAGGGAGACCCAGTACTTC. Translating it yields CAWSQDRRRETQYF. The full variable domain, in which reference TRBV30 and TRBJ2-5 provide the parts outside the CDR3, is SQTIHQWPATLVQPVGSPLSLECTVEGTSNPNLYWYRQAAGRGLQLLFYSVGIGQISSEVPQNLSASRPQDRQFILSSKKLLLSDSGFYLCAWSQDRRRETQYFGPGTRLLVL.

The sample holds one count of this clone. The V and J genes are TRBV7-6 and TRBJ2-2; D call uncertain. V lost 6 bases and J lost 0, with 11 bases in between. There are 15 residues in the CDR3. In germline, CDR1 is SGHVS, CDR2 FNYEAQ. DNA for the CDR3: TGTGCCAGCAGGAAGACCGGGTCGAACACCGGGGAGCTGTTTTTT. Encoded protein: CASRKTGSNTGELFF.

This sequence joins TRBV6-5 and TRBJ2-2, with TRBD1 as a possible D gene (6 bases). The CDR3 totals 15 residues. Germline V CDR1 and CDR2: MNHEY, SVGAGI. The V gene lost 2 bases and the J gene lost 3 bases, with 10 bases spanning the gap. CDR3 loop: CASSYQGWDTGELFF. In DNA form, the CDR3 reads TGTGCCAGCAGTTACCAGGGGTGGGACACCGGGGAGCTGTTTTTT.

The chain combines TRBV7-9 with TRBJ1-1, with TRBD1 matching 10 bases. Unmatched junction bases numbered 11, after V lost 5 bases and J lost 8 bases. Germline CDR1 is SEHNR and CDR2 is FQNEAQ (reference sequence). The CDR3 is 15 amino acids. This chain's CDR3 is CASSLRTGGPEEAFF. Written as DNA, the CDR3 is TGTGCCAGCAGCCTCCGGACAGGGGGTCCCGAGGAAGCTTTCTTT.

This chain links TRBV11-2 with TRBJ2-1; TRBD2 aligns across 11 bases. V lost 5 bases and J lost 1; bases outside the gene matches: 7. Germline V gene lookup returns CDR1 SGHAT and CDR2 FQNNGV. CDR3 length equals 17 residues. CDR3 nucleotides: TGTGCCAGCAGCCCTCGACTAGCGGGACCATCCTACAATGAGCAGTTCTTC. Encoded protein: CASSPRLAGPSYNEQFF.

The V gene is TRBV5-5, the J gene TRBJ2-7; maybe TRBD1 (5 bases). The germline V gene encodes CDR1 SGHKS and CDR2 YYEKEE (reference sequence). This CDR3 region has 15 residues. The V gene lost 0 bases and the J gene lost 2 bases, with 12 bases spanning the gap. Here the CDR3 DNA reads TGTGCCAGCAGCTTGGACGCAGGGTTTCCCTACGAGCAGTACTTC. Protein: CASSLDAGFPYEQYF.

The chain employs TRBV5-6 and TRBJ2-5; maybe TRBD2 (5 bases). Trimming took 0 bases from V and 10 from J, leaving 7 bases between them. This CDR3 has 11 amino acids. Germline V lookup: CDR1 SGHDT, CDR2 YYEEEE. CDR3 in DNA: TGTGCCAGCAGCTTGGGGGGAGACCAGTACTTC. Translation: CASSLGGDQYF.

The chain recombines TRBV5-1 with TRBJ2-4, with 10 positions matching TRBD1. CDR1 and CDR2 from the germline V gene are SGHRS and YFSETQ. Germline trimming cut 4 bases from V and 7 bases from J; bases unmatched to any gene: 2. CDR3 length equals 13 residues. CDR3 loop: CASSQGQGNIQYF. As DNA, the CDR3 is TGCGCCAGCAGCCAGGGACAGGGGAACATTCAGTACTTC.

The rearrangement uses TRBV7-9 and TRBJ2-1, with TRBD2 matching over 7 bases. This CDR3 has 15 residues. The germline gives CDR1 SEHNR, CDR2 FQNEAQ (reference sequence). V was clipped by 2 bases and J by 2 bases; unmatched bases: 3. CDR3 in amino acids: CASSLLAVTYNEQFF. The CDR3 coding sequence is TGTGCCAGCAGCTTACTAGCGGTTACCTACAATGAGCAGTTCTTC. Variable domain in full (rest from reference TRBV7-9 and TRBJ2-1): DTGVSQNPRHKITKRGQNVTFRCDPISEHNRLYWYRQTLGQGPEFLTYFQNEAQLEKSRLLSDRFSAERPKGSFSTLEIQRTEQGDSAMYLCASSLLAVTYNEQFFGPGTRLTVL.

As DNA, the CDR3 is TGTGCCAGCAGCTACAGGACAGACCACACCGGGGAGCTGTTTTTT. Translation gives CASSYRTDHTGELFF. The V gene is TRBV7-9, the J gene TRBJ2-2, with D perhaps matching TRBD1 (6 bases). Germline CDR1 and CDR2: SEHNR and FQNEAQ (reference sequence). V was shortened by 4 bases and J by 3 bases, with 12 bases between the two germline ends. The CDR3 contains 15 residues.

V usage is TRBV4-1 and J usage is TRBJ2-4; weak D call: TRBD2 (6 bases). Germline V gene lookup returns CDR1 MGHRA and CDR2 YSYEKL. This CDR3 comprises 16 residues. Trimming removed 0 bases at V and 1 base at J, with 10 bases between. The CDR3 is CASSQETSLAKNIQYF. The CDR3 coding sequence is TGCGCCAGCAGCCAAGAAACTAGCTTGGCCAAAAACATTCAGTACTTC.

V gene TRBV11-1 combines with J gene TRBJ2-5; TRBD2 is a possible D gene (6 bases). The CDR3 covers 16 residues. Trimming took off 4 bases at V and 2 bases at J, with 17 bases between the two ends. Per the germline V gene, CDR1 is SGHAT and CDR2 is FQDESV (reference sequence). Here the CDR3 DNA reads TGTGCCAGCAGCTCAACCCCTGTCGGGGGTCAAGAGACCCAGTACTTC. It yields the protein CASSSTPVGGQETQYF.

This chain links TRBV13 with TRBJ2-7, with D maybe TRBD1 (6 bases). This CDR3 is built from 15 residues. Germline assignment: CDR1 PRHDT and CDR2 FYEKMQ (reference sequence). V was trimmed by 5 bases and J by 2 bases, leaving 16 bases between them. The CDR3 here is CASSPRRDKTYEQYF. Here the CDR3 DNA reads TGTGCCAGCAGCCCCCGCCGGGACAAGACCTACGAGCAGTACTTC.

To note about this clone: Other nucleotide sequences in the sample specify the same CDR3. V usage is TRBV7-2 and J usage is TRBJ2-3; D is unclear. The ends were cut back, 3 bases at V and 5 bases at J, with 6 bases in the middle. Germline V gives CDR1 SGHTA, CDR2 FQGNSA. The CDR3 spans 12 residues. The CDR3 DNA reads TGTGCCAGCAGCTTTCGCCGAGATACGCAGTATTTT. It translates to CASSFRRDTQYF.

This clone was seen only once. The chain recombines TRBV5-1 with TRBJ2-3; 10 bases are a match to TRBD1. Trimming took 0 bases from V and 3 from J; bases not matched to a gene: 4. Germline V gene data show CDR1 as SGHRS and CDR2 as YFSETQ. The CDR3 is 16 amino acids. This chain's CDR3 is CASSLAQGQGTDTQYF. The CDR3 bases are TGCGCCAGCAGCTTGGCCCAGGGACAGGGGACAGATACGCAGTATTTT.

The chain links TRBV29-1 to TRBJ2-3; TRBD1 matches 7 bases. The germline V gene has CDR1 SQVTM and CDR2 ANQGSEA. V shed 4 bases, J shed 0 bases, and the junction held 4 bases outside the gene matches. The CDR3 length is 14 residues. CDR3 amino acids: CSVVGQYSTDTQYF. In DNA, the CDR3 is TGCAGCGTTGTGGGACAGTATAGCACAGATACGCAGTATTTT.